The 19 T cell receptor beta chains below were found in one sample sequenced in a study of T-cell reconstitution after alpha-beta-depleted transplantation in children. Preparing the TCRbeta library involved the use of unique molecular identifiers. TCRdb fed the PCR reads into MiXCR, producing one record per CDR3 protein. The repertoire holds a few hundred thousand distinct CDR3 sequences, with about 17% as singletons. The specimen comprised PBMCs from the stem cell graft donor, sampled from the stem cell graft. The receptors come from a human donor who donated a stem cell graft to a child with acute lymphoblastic leukemia.

This rearrangement joins TRBV5-1 to TRBJ2-7; TRBD2 agrees at 9 bases. This CDR3 is 14 amino acids long. Germline-derived CDR1 and CDR2 are SGHRS and YFSETQ. J lost 2 bases, V lost 4 bases, and 4 bases had no gene match. This CDR3 reads CASSGGLAPYEQYF. The CDR3 DNA follows: TGCGCCAGCAGCGGAGGACTAGCGCCCTACGAGCAGTACTTC.

This clonotype was seen a few times. This chain uses TRBV29-1 with TRBJ2-7; 9 nucleotides match TRBD2. This CDR3 has 14 amino acids. V was pared by 5 bases and J by 2 bases, with 7 bases of the junction left unmatched. Germline values: CDR1 SQVTM, CDR2 ANQGSEA. CDR3 amino acids: CSVLSGSGAYEQYF. CDR3 DNA: TGCAGCGTTCTTAGCGGGAGTGGGGCCTACGAGCAGTACTTC.

The genes are TRBV6-1 and TRBJ2-7; D ambiguous. The germline V gene encodes CDR1 MNHNS and CDR2 SASEGT. The V end was cut by 6 bases, the J end by 0 bases, with 12 bases between. The CDR3 loop spans 14 amino acids. CDR3 sequence reads: CASSHGGYSYEQYF. DNA of the CDR3: TGTGCCAGCAGCCACGGCGGATACTCCTACGAGCAGTACTTC.

The V gene is TRBV27, the J gene TRBJ1-1, with D uncertain. This CDR3 region has 14 residues. V was clipped by 2 bases and J by 6 bases, with 13 bases between them. Germline loops: CDR1 MNHEY, CDR2 SMNVEV (reference sequence). CDR3 sequence (DNA): TGTGCCAGCAGTTTAGCGGGAGCCTGGGCTGAAGCTTTCTTT. This translates into CASSLAGAWAEAFF.

The V call is TRBV4-2, the J call TRBJ2-6; tentative D call: TRBD1 (5 bases). Germline V CDR1 and CDR2: LGHNA, YNFKEQ. V was trimmed by 4 bases and J by 1 base, leaving 11 bases between them. The CDR3 has 16 residues. CDR3 in DNA: TGTGCCAGCAGCCTCTCAGGGAATTCTGGGGCCAACGTCCTGACTTTC. Translation: CASSLSGNSGANVLTF.

The chain uses TRBV29-1 and TRBJ2-2, with D uncertain. This CDR3 spans 12 amino acids. V gave up 4 bases and J gave up 4 bases, with 7 bases separating them. Germline V CDR1 and CDR2: SQVTM, ANQGSEA. This CDR3 is CSVVDPTGELFF. The DNA of the CDR3 is TGCAGCGTTGTGGACCCCACCGGGGAGCTGTTTTTT.

This chain joins TRBV12-3 or TRBV12-4 and TRBJ2-5; 7 bases line up with TRBD1. This CDR3 has 13 amino acids. V lost 3 bases and J lost 11; bases outside the gene matches: 9. The CDR3 loop reads CASSFLDRAIQYF. The CDR3 DNA is TGTGCCAGCAGTTTCCTTGACAGGGCGATTCAGTACTTC.

This clonotype came up a few times. This chain connects TRBV10-1 to TRBJ2-7; the D gene is possibly TRBD1 (5 bases). Germline assignment: CDR1 WNHNN and CDR2 SYGVQD (reference sequence). The V gene lost 0 bases and the J gene lost 3 bases, with 9 bases spanning the gap. The CDR3 has 14 amino acids. The CDR3 DNA sequence: TGCGCCAGCAGTGAGTCGGGGCTGCTCTACGAGCAGTACTTC. It is translated as CASSESGLLYEQYF.

This clonotype was seen only a few times. The rearrangement joins TRBV4-1 to TRBJ2-7; 11 positions agree with TRBD2. The germline gives CDR1 MGHRA, CDR2 YSYEKL. Trimming took 0 bases from V and 4 from J; bases not matched to a gene: 2. The CDR3 loop spans 15 amino acids. In nucleotides, the CDR3 is TGCGCCAGCAGCCAAGATCCTAGCGGGAGGTACGAGCAGTACTTC. This gives the protein CASSQDPSGRYEQYF.

This clonotype was seen a handful of times. The V call is TRBV2, the J call TRBJ2-2; 9 bases map to TRBD1. CDR1 is SNHLY, CDR2 FYNNEI, per germline. The CDR3 consists of 15 residues. V was clipped by 6 bases and J by 4 bases; unmatched bases: 6. The chain's CDR3 is CASRKQGAGTGELFF. The DNA for the CDR3 is TGTGCCAGCAGGAAACAGGGGGCTGGCACCGGGGAGCTGTTTTTT.

The V gene is TRBV5-1, the J gene TRBJ1-1, with D unresolved. This CDR3 has 14 residues. Germline V gives CDR1 SGHRS, CDR2 YFSETQ. Trimming removed 0 bases at V and 5 bases at J, with 11 bases between. CDR3 DNA: TGCGCCAGCAGCTTGGGGGCCAGATTAACTGAAGCTTTCTTT. Translation: CASSLGARLTEAFF. The full variable domain, in which reference TRBV5-1 and TRBJ1-1 provide the parts outside the CDR3, is KAGVTQTPRYLIKTRGQQVTLSCSPISGHRSVSWYQQTPGQGLQFLFEYFSETQRNKGNFPGRFSGRQFSNSRSEMNVSTLELGDSALYLCASSLGARLTEAFFGQGTRLTVV.

V and J are TRBV5-6 and TRBJ1-1, with D possibly being TRBD1 (6 bases). The ends were cut back, 0 bases at V and 5 bases at J, with 17 bases in the middle. Germline assignment: CDR1 SGHDT and CDR2 YYEEEE. CDR3 length: 16 amino acids. This CDR3 is CASSLGVVGGRTEAFF. In DNA form, the CDR3 reads TGTGCCAGCAGCTTGGGAGTGGTAGGGGGGCGAACTGAAGCTTTCTTT.

V gene TRBV5-1 combines with J gene TRBJ2-3, with TRBD2 as a possible D gene (6 bases). V lost 6 bases to trimming and J lost 2 bases, with 16 bases between them. Germline V gives CDR1 SGHRS, CDR2 YFSETQ. The CDR3 consists of 15 residues. Here the CDR3 DNA reads TGCGCCAGCACAAATGCGGGGTACCTCACAGATACGCAGTATTTT. It translates to CASTNAGYLTDTQYF.

The chain has TRBV5-1 and TRBJ2-2; D gene ambiguous. Trimming pared 0 bases from V and 5 bases from J, leaving 8 bases between. Germline V lookup: CDR1 SGHRS, CDR2 YFSETQ. The CDR3 is 14 residues long. CDR3 DNA: TGCGCCAGCAGCTTGGCAATGCTAACCGGGGAGCTGTTTTTT. Translating gives CASSLAMLTGELFF.

With regard to this clonotype: It may be a read error: a sequence one base away is much more abundant. V is TRBV2 and J is TRBJ2-1; TRBD2 aligns across 14 bases. V was pared by 6 bases and J by 4 bases, with 8 bases of the junction left unmatched. Germline values: CDR1 SNHLY, CDR2 FYNNEI. This CDR3 spans 17 amino acids. In DNA, the CDR3 is TGTGCCAGCAGATCCGGGACTAGCGGGAGTGGTTACAATGAGCAGTTCTTC. Encoded protein: CASRSGTSGSGYNEQFF.

This clonotype has more than one count but fewer than ten. This sequence joins TRBV19 and TRBJ1-1; tentatively, D is TRBD1 (6 bases). The CDR3 consists of 13 residues. Germline-derived CDR1 and CDR2 are LNHDA and SQIVND (reference sequence). The V and J ends lost 1 base and 5 bases respectively, with 8 bases between them. CDR3 nucleotide sequence: TGTGCCAGTAGTATAGCCACAGGGACTGAAGCTTTCTTT. Encoded protein: CASSIATGTEAFF.

This clonotype came up a few times. The chain combines TRBV6-5 with TRBJ2-1; 8 nucleotides match TRBD1. The length of the CDR3 is 19 residues. Germline CDR1 and CDR2: MNHEY and SVGAGI. V shed 2 bases and J 0 bases; nucleotides not matched to a gene: 12. In DNA, the CDR3 is TGTGCCAGCAGTTACCCGATGCCAGGGGGCCCCTACTCCTACAATGAGCAGTTCTTC. Protein product: CASSYPMPGGPYSYNEQFF.

The V and J genes are TRBV4-1 and TRBJ2-7; D remains unclear. V shed 4 bases and J shed 2 bases, with 12 bases lying between them. The CDR3 loop spans 14 amino acids. Germline lookup yields CDR1 MGHRA and CDR2 YSYEKL. The CDR3 sequence is CASSRRISPYEQYF. CDR3 DNA sequence: TGCGCCAGCAGCCGCCGGATCTCCCCCTACGAGCAGTACTTC.

This sequence joins TRBV20-1 and TRBJ1-1, with D tentatively TRBD1 (6 bases). V lost 6 bases and J lost 0, with 17 bases in between. Germline loops: CDR1 DFQATT, CDR2 SNEGSKA (reference sequence). CDR3 length: 15 residues. The CDR3 loop is CSAPLQGTMNTEAFF. The DNA for the CDR3 is TGCAGTGCACCTCTACAGGGTACCATGAACACTGAAGCTTTCTTT.